The 8 T cell receptor beta chains below come from one sample, sequenced in a study of blood T cell repertoires in COVID-19. The table came from immunoSEQ multiplex PCR; TCRdb's copy has only in-frame clones and leaves some out. The sample holds some 330,000 clones, around nine tenths seen once. Sequenced material: peripheral blood. The receptors here all came from a woman aged 45 to 65 with active or convalescent COVID-19.

This rearrangement joins TRBV15 to TRBJ1-5, with a weak D call TRBD1 (5 bases). The germline V and J ends were trimmed by 3 bases and 2 bases, with 8 bases remaining between them. CDR1 LNHNV and CDR2 YYDKDF come from the germline V gene (reference sequence). The CDR3 spans 14 residues. The DNA of the CDR3 is TGTGCCACCAGCAGGCTAGGGGGCAATCAGCCCCAGCATTTT. It translates to CATSRLGGNQPQHF. Complete variable domain (other parts from reference TRBV15 and TRBJ1-5): DAMVIQNPRYQVTQFGKPVTLSCSQTLNHNVMYWYQQKSSQAPKLLFHYYDKDFNNEADTPDNFQSRRPNTSFCFLDIRSPGLGDTAMYLCATSRLGGNQPQHFGDGTRLSIL.

The chain couples TRBV5-6 to TRBJ2-7; D uncertain. The CDR3 sequence is 14 residues long. The V gene lost 3 bases and the J gene lost 0 bases, with 10 bases spanning the gap. Germline-derived CDR1 and CDR2 are SGHDT and YYEEEE. CDR3 bases: TGTGCCAGCAGCTCGACGAGGAGCTCCTACGAGCAGTACTTC. This gives the protein CASSSTRSSYEQYF.

The CDR3: CASTGDRAYGYTF. The CDR3 nucleotides read TGTGCCTCTACAGGGGACAGGGCCTATGGCTACACCTTC. V gene TRBV30 combines with J gene TRBJ1-2, with 9 bases matching TRBD1. CDR1 is GTSNPN and CDR2 is SVGIG in the germline V gene (reference sequence). V lost 7 bases, J lost 4 bases, and 7 bases stayed unmatched. This CDR3 has 13 amino acids.

The chain has TRBV19 and TRBJ1-5; D remains ambiguous. In germline, CDR1 is LNHDA, CDR2 SQIVND (reference sequence). The V end lost 5 bases, the J end lost 5 bases, and 10 bases lay between the germline ends. The CDR3 runs 13 residues. CDR3 sequence: CASSSHGDQPQHF. The CDR3 DNA reads as TGTGCCAGTAGTTCGCACGGAGATCAGCCCCAGCATTTT.

The rearrangement uses TRBV29-1 and TRBJ1-1; D ambiguous. V dropped 4 bases and J dropped 1 base, with 13 bases sitting between them. CDR3 length: 14 amino acids. Per germline, CDR1 SQVTM and CDR2 ANQGSEA. For the CDR3, the DNA is TGCAGCGTTGTATCCGGACGGGGGAACACTGAAGCTTTCTTT. Its translation: CSVVSGRGNTEAFF.

The chain joins TRBV7-9 to TRBJ2-5; D is unclear. The CDR3 is 14 residues long. Germline V CDR1 and CDR2: SEHNR, FQNEAQ (reference sequence). V dropped 4 bases and J dropped 5 bases, with 14 bases sitting between them. The CDR3: CASSSGLYGETQYF. In DNA form, the CDR3 reads TGTGCCAGCAGCTCCGGTCTATACGGGGAGACCCAGTACTTC.

CDR3 in amino acids: CASSLLGAYSYEQYF. The CDR3 nucleotides read TGTGCCAGCAGCCTACTGGGGGCATACTCCTACGAGCAGTACTTC. This sequence joins TRBV28 and TRBJ2-7; possible D gene TRBD1, 6 bases. The CDR3 totals 15 residues. The germline gives CDR1 MDHEN, CDR2 SYDVKM. V shed 6 bases and J shed 0 bases, with 15 bases lying between them. The whole variable domain, remainder taken from reference TRBV28 and TRBJ2-7, is DVKVTQSSRYLVKRTGEKVFLECVQDMDHENMFWYRQDPGLGLRLIYFSYDVKMKEKGDIPEGYSVSREKKERFSLILESASTNQTSMYLCASSLLGAYSYEQYFGPGTRLTVT.

Only a few counts were recorded for this clone. J is TRBJ1-2 and V is TRBV6-5; D possibly corresponds to TRBD1 (6 bases). This CDR3 region has 14 residues. V was clipped by 0 bases and J by 8 bases, with 13 bases between them. Per the germline V gene, CDR1 is MNHEY and CDR2 is SVGAGI. CDR3 sequence (DNA): TGTGCCAGCAGTTACTCAACAGGGATGGACGGCTACACCTTC. It specifies CASSYSTGMDGYTF.